The subject of this entry is one T cell receptor beta chain. Separation from the approximately 670-subject first cohort characterized the roughly 120-subject validation cohort, to which the donors belonged. This sample stems from a study of cytomegalovirus exposure and HLA in healthy donors. Study context: The 120 validation repertoires and the approximately 630 first-cohort repertoires shared a platform, a later analysis reported.

Some clones are missing from TCRdb's copy, which holds only in-frame ones; the method was immunoSEQ multiplex PCR. The table has some 150,000 clones, approximately 86% seen once. The CDR3 loop spans 18 amino acids. CDR1 and CDR2 (germline): MNHEY, SMNVEV (reference sequence). V lost 5 bases, J lost 8 bases, and 19 bases stayed unmatched. This sequence originates from a young man in good health and CMV-seropositive. The genes are TRBV27 and TRBJ2-1; 9 positions match TRBD2. The sequencing input was PBMCs. The CDR3 sequence: CASSPDRRRGGPWDEQFF. The DNA for the CDR3 is TGTGCCAGCAGTCCCGACAGGAGGCGGGGGGGCCCTTGGGATGAGCAGTTCTTC.